Given below is one T cell receptor beta chain in context. Negative isolation was used for CD8+ and CD4+ T cells and FACS enrichment for TEMRA cells. This CDR3 comprises 14 residues. Germline V gives CDR1 LNHDA, CDR2 SQIVND (reference sequence). V lost 6 bases and J lost 5; bases outside the gene matches: 8. The RNA, about 0.5 to 1 ug, was put through reverse transcription using random hexamers. Coverage of TCR beta CDR3 amplification by immunoSEQ multiplex PCR extended to 54 Vbeta and 13 Jbeta. TCRdb reanalysed the immunoSEQ multiplex PCR reads using MiXCR and keeps one entry per CDR3 protein. The sample lists approximately 150,000 distinct CDR3 sequences, 80% occurring once. The data belong to a study of CD8 T cells in Susac syndrome.

Sequenced input: CD8+ T cells from PBMCs. This sequence was found in a human donor with multiple sclerosis. The J gene is TRBJ1-2, the V gene TRBV19; 8 bases line up with TRBD1. CDR3 in DNA: TGTGCCAGTAGCGAAACAGGGACAGGATATGGCTACACCTTC. Its translation is CASSETGTGYGYTF.